This T cell receptor beta chain was identified in a study of identical twins. Notes on the study in general: Recombination models fit unrelated individuals' TCR alpha sharing but underestimated twins'.

From the 5' RACE reads, TCRdb called clonotypes with MiXCR, one entry per CDR3 protein. This table holds some 900,000 distinct CDR3 sequences, roughly an eighth found once. This clonotype was detected many times. Its specificity is unknown. This CDR3 region has 11 residues. In germline, CDR1 is SEHNR, CDR2 FQNEAQ (reference sequence). Between the trimmed V and J ends, which lost 3 bases and 10 bases, there was a span of 9 bases. These records were also assigned to another study, of yellow fever vaccine responses in identical twins.

This TCR came from a young woman in good health. The chain uses TRBV7-9 and TRBJ2-5; no clear D. The specimen sequenced was PBMCs. The CDR3 protein is CASSFPPVQYF. The CDR3, as DNA: TGTGCCAGCAGCTTCCCCCCTGTCCAGTACTTC.